This T cell receptor beta chain was sequenced in a study of CD8+CD57+ T cells in acquired aplastic anemia. About the study: Sorting CD4+ and CD8+ cells gave DNA averaging about 3.2 ug. Broader study findings: It was found that almost 30 CD8+ CDR3 sequences were shared between patients and controls.

The germline CDR1 and CDR2 sequences are MGHDK and SYGVNS. V lost 1 base and J lost 4, with 10 bases in between. CDR3 length: 14 residues. There are many counts of this clonotype. The antigen remains undetermined. Genomic DNA served as template for TCR beta VDJ and CDR3 profiling. A single record per CDR3 protein comes from TCRdb applying MiXCR to the reads. In the table there are just over 400,000 distinct CDR3 sequences, about two thirds of which are singletons. The rearrangement links TRBV25-1 to TRBJ1-1; tentatively, D is TRBD1 (6 bases). Sequenced: sorted CD4+, CD8+, or CD8+CD57+ T cells (not recorded which) from PBMCs. The clonotype originates from a human donor in good health, serving as a control. CDR3 loop: CASSELTGSTEAFF. For the CDR3, the DNA is TGTGCCAGCAGTGAATTAACAGGGAGCACTGAAGCTTTCTTT.